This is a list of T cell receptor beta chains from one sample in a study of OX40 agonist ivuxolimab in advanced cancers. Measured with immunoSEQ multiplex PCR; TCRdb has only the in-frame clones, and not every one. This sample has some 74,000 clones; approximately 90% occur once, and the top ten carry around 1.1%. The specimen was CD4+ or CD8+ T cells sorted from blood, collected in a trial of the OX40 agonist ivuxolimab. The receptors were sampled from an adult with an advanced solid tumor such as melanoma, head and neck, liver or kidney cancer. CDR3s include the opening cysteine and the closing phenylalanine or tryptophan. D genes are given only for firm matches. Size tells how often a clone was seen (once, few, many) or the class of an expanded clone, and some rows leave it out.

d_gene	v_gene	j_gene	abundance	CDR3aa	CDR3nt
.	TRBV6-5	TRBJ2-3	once	CASHPPTDTQYF	TGTGCCAGCCACCCGCCTACAGATACGCAGTATTTT
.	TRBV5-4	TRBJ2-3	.	CASSSRLVSTDTQYF	TGTGCCAGCAGCTCTAGACTAGTCAGTACAGATACGCAGTATTTT
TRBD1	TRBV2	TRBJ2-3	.	CASGQGADTQYF	TGTGCCAGCGGCCAGGGGGCAGATACGCAGTATTTT
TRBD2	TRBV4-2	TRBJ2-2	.	CASSPLAGGGSTTGELFF	TGTGCCAGCAGCCCATTAGCGGGGGGCGGATCAACGACAGGGGAGCTGTTTTTT
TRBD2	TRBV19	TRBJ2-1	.	CASSIQSSGGLGEQFF	TGTGCCAGTAGTATTCAGTCCAGCGGGGGTCTAGGTGAGCAGTTCTTC
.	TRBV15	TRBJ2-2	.	CATSRDGLARTGELFF	TGTGCCACCAGCAGAGATGGGCTAGCCCGAACCGGGGAGCTGTTTTTT
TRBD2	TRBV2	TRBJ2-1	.	CASSGTSGVNEQFF	TGTGCCAGCAGTGGGACTAGCGGGGTTAATGAGCAGTTCTTC
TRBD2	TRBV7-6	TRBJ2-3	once	CASSLVAGGQDTQYF	TGTGCCAGCAGCTTAGTTGCGGGGGGGCAGGATACGCAGTATTTT
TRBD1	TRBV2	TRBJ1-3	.	CASSETMTGLGNTIYF	TGTGCCAGCAGCGAGACTATGACAGGGTTAGGAAACACCATATATTTT
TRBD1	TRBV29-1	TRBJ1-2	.	CSVEGQGYGYTF	TGCAGCGTCGAGGGACAGGGCTATGGCTACACCTTC
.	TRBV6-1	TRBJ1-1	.	CASSEHGRLGAFF	TGTGCCAGCAGTGAACATGGGCGACTTGGCGCTTTCTTT
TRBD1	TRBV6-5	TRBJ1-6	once	CASSYSTGTESVLHF	TGTGCCAGCAGTTACTCAACCGGGACAGAGTCGGTCCTCCACTTT
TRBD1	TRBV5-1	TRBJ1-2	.	CASSFGTGEGYGYTF	TGCGCCAGCAGCTTCGGGACAGGGGAAGGCTATGGCTACACCTTC
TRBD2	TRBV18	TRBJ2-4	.	CASSPTGTSGIARDIQYF	TGTGCCAGCTCACCCACCGGGACTAGCGGTATAGCTAGGGACATTCAGTACTTC
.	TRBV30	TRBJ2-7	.	CAWSGPRWGYEQYF	TGTGCCTGGAGTGGGCCCAGGTGGGGCTACGAGCAGTACTTC
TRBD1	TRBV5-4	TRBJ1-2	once	CASSPRQGHYGYTF	TGTGCCAGCAGCCCGAGACAGGGTCACTATGGCTACACCTTC
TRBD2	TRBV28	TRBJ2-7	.	CASTTGGGGHSYEQYF	TGTGCCAGCACCACGGGGGGTGGCGGCCACTCCTACGAGCAGTACTTC
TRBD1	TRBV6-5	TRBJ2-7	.	CASSGQGPSYEQYF	TGTGCCAGCAGTGGACAGGGCCCCTCCTACGAGCAGTACTTC
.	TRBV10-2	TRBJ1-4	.	CASSADGAWGEKLFF	TGCGCCAGCAGTGCCGACGGCGCGTGGGGTGAAAAACTGTTTTTT
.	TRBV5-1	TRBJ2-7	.	CASSLVGRSYEQYF	TGTGCCAGCAGCTTGGTCGGCAGAAGCTACGAGCAGTACTTC
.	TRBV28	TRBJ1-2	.	CASSLITVPYGYTF	TGTGCCAGCAGTCTTATAACGGTTCCCTATGGCTACACCTTC
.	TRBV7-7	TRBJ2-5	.	CASSSGVQETQYF	TGTGCTAGCAGCTCAGGGGTACAAGAGACCCAGTACTTC
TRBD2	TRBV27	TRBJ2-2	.	CASSLSGGLTGELFF	TGTGCCAGCAGTTTGTCGGGGGGGCTCACCGGGGAGCTGTTTTTT
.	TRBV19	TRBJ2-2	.	CASSTLYGELFF	TGTGCCAGTAGTACCCTTTACGGGGAGCTGTTTTTT
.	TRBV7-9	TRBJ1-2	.	CASSLEGADYGYTF	TGTGCCAGCAGCTTAGAAGGGGCTGACTATGGCTACACCTTC
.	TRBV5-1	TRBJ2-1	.	CASSLRVGGLYNEQFF	TGCGCCAGCAGCTTAAGGGTGGGTGGTCTCTACAATGAGCAGTTCTTC
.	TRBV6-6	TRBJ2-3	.	CASSYSRGVTDTQYF	TGTGCCAGCAGTTACTCGAGAGGAGTCACAGATACGCAGTATTTT
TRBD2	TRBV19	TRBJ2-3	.	CASSPRPGGRTDTQYF	TGTGCCAGTAGCCCCAGGCCGGGAGGGAGAACAGATACGCAGTATTTT
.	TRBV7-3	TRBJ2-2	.	CASRPGGQGAGELFF	TGTGCCAGCAGACCAGGAGGGCAGGGGGCCGGGGAGCTGTTTTTT
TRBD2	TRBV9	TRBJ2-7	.	CASSVSPAGANEQYF	TGTGCCAGCAGCGTATCCCCAGCGGGAGCGAACGAGCAGTACTTC
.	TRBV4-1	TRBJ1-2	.	CASSLSGGFAGYTF	TGCGCCAGCAGCCTTTCCGGAGGGTTCGCTGGCTACACCTTC
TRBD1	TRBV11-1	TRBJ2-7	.	CASSLEGAGSEQYF	TGTGCCAGCAGCTTAGAGGGGGCTGGCTCCGAGCAGTACTTC
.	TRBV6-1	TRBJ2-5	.	CASSEIGVQETQYF	TGTGCCAGCAGTGAGATAGGGGTCCAAGAGACCCAGTACTTC
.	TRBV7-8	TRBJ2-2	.	CASSLWGDVLFF	TGTGCCAGCAGCTTATGGGGAGATGTGCTGTTTTTT
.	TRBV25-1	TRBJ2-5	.	CASSASSKETQYF	TGTGCCAGCAGTGCCAGTTCTAAAGAGACCCAGTACTTC
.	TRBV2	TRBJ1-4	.	CASSKGGWNEKLFF	TGTGCCAGCAGCAAGGGTGGGTGGAATGAAAAACTGTTTTTT
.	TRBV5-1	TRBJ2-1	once	CASSHGAVGFEQFF	TGCGCCAGCAGCCACGGCGCAGTAGGTTTTGAGCAGTTCTTC
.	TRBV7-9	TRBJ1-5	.	CASSLSDNQPQHF	TGTGCCAGCAGCTTAAGCGATAATCAGCCCCAGCATTTT
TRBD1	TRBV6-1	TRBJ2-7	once	CASSEGPGQGLSGEYF	TGTGCCAGCAGTGAGGGCCCGGGACAGGGCTTAAGTGGGGAGTACTTC
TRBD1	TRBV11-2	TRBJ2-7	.	CASSLEGTVSYEQYF	TGTGCCAGCAGCTTAGAAGGGACAGTCTCCTACGAGCAGTACTTC
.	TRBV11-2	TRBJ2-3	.	CASSRILAAVDTQYF	TGTGCCAGCAGCCGCATACTGGCCGCCGTAGATACGCAGTATTTT
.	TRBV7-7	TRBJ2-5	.	CASSFGASGETQYF	TGTGCTAGCAGCTTCGGGGCCAGCGGGGAGACCCAGTACTTC
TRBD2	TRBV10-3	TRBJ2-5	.	CAISEKLAGNQETQYF	TGTGCCATCAGTGAGAAACTAGCGGGGAACCAAGAGACCCAGTACTTC
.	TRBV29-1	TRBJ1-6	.	CSAASSYNSPLHF	TGCAGCGCGGCCAGCTCCTATAATTCACCCCTCCACTTT
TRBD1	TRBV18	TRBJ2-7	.	CASFGTEAKEQYF	TGTGCCAGCTTCGGGACAGAGGCTAAGGAGCAGTACTTC
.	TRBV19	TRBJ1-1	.	CASSIRRNTEAFF	TGTGCCAGTAGTATAAGGAGGAACACTGAAGCTTTCTTT
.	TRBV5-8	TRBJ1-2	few	CASSLEARVAYGYTF	TGTGCCAGCAGCTTGGAGGCCAGGGTCGCCTATGGCTACACCTTC
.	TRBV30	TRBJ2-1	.	CAWFDRYNEQFF	TGTGCCTGGTTCGACAGGTACAATGAGCAGTTCTTC
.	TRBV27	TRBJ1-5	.	CASSFAGGSNQPQHF	TGTGCCAGCAGTTTTGCAGGTGGCAGCAATCAGCCCCAGCATTTT
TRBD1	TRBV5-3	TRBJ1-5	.	CARSVKDRLSRQWQPQHF	TGTGCCAGAAGCGTGAAGGACAGGTTATCCCGACAATGGCAGCCCCAGCATTTT
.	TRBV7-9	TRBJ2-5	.	CASSYQETQYF	TGTGCCAGCAGCTACCAAGAGACCCAGTACTTC
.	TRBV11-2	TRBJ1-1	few	CASSHIGGEAFF	TGTGCCAGCAGTCACATCGGAGGAGAAGCTTTCTTT